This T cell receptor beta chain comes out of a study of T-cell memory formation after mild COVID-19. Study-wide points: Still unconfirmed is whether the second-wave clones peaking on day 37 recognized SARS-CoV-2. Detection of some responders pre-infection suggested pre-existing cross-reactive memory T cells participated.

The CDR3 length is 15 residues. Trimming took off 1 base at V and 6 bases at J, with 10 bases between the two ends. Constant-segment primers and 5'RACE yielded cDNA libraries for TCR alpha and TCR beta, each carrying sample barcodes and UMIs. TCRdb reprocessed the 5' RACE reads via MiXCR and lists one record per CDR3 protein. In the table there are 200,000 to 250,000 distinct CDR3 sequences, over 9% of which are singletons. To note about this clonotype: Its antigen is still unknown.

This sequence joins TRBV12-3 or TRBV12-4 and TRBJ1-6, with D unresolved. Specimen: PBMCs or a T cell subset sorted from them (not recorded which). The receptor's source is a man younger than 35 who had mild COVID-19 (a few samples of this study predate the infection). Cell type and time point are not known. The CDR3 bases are TGTGCCAGCAGTTTAGGAGGGATCGGTAATTCACCCCTCCACTTT. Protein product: CASSLGGIGNSPLHF.